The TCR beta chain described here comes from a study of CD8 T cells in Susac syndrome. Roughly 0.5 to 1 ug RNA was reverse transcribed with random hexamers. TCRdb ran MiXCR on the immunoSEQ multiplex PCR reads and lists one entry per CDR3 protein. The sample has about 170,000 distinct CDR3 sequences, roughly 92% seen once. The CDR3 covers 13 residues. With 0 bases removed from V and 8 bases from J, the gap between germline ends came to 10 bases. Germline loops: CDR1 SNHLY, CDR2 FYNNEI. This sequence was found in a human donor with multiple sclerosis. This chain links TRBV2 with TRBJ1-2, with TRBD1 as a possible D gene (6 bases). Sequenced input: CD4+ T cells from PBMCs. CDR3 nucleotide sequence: TGTGCCAGCAGTGAAGCTCGACAGGACGGCTACACCTTC. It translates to CASSEARQDGYTF.